The text below deals with one TCR beta chain. As yet, its antigen is unknown. The record originates from a study of response to subunit inactivated influenza vaccine. Overall study findings and caveats: T cells newly recruited by each seasonal influenza vaccination are few, the authors suggested.

TCRdb used MiXCR to reprocess the RT-PCR reads, holding one entry per CDR3 protein. The table shows about 830,000 distinct CDR3 sequences, with around 20% occurring only once. This CDR3 is built from 12 residues. Germline CDR1 and CDR2: SEHNR and FQNEAQ (reference sequence). J lost 6 bases, V lost 8 bases, and 7 bases had no gene match. This TCR was recovered from a man in his fifties who received an inactivated influenza vaccine. The chain has TRBV7-9 and TRBJ2-7; 7 nucleotides align to TRBD1. The sequenced sample was PBMCs from blood, obtained more than 4 days after vaccination. The CDR3 DNA is TGTGCCAGCGAGACAGGGTCGGGCGAGCAGTACTTC. Encoded protein: CASETGSGEQYF.